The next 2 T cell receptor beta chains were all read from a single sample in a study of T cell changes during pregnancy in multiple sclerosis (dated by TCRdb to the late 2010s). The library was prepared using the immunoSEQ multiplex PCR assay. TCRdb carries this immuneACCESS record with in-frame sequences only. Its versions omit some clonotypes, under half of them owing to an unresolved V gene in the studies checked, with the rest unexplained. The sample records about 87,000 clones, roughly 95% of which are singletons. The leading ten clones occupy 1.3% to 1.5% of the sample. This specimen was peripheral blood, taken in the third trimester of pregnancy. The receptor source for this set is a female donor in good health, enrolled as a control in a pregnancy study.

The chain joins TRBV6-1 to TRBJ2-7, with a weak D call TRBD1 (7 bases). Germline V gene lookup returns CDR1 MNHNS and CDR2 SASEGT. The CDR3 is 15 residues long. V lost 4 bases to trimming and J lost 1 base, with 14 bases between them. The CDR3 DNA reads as TGTGCCAGCAGTGGCAGGGGGGCGGATTCCTACGAGCAGTACTTC. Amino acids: CASSGRGADSYEQYF.

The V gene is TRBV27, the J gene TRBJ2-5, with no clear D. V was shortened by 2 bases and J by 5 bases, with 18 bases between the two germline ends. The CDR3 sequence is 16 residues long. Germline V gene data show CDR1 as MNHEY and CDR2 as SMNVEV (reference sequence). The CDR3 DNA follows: TGTGCCAGCAGTTTAGCCTATCGTAGTTCTCCTGAGACCCAGTACTTC. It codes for CASSLAYRSSPETQYF.